This entry concerns a single T cell receptor (beta chain). CDR3 size: 13 residues. Trimming took off 0 bases at V and 6 bases at J, with 10 bases between the two ends. The germline CDR1 and CDR2 sequences are SGDLS and YYNGEE. These data belong to a study of T-cell reconstitution after alpha-beta-depleted transplantation in children. A library of TCRbeta sequences, prepared with unique molecular identifiers, was generated. TCRdb reprocessed the PCR reads via MiXCR and lists one record per CDR3 protein. This table has fewer than 700,000 distinct CDR3 sequences, under 15% appearing once. Sequences were derived from PBMCs, mostly from graft donor cells, sampled 360 days after TCRalphabeta/CD19-depleted stem cell transplant. The rearrangement links TRBV9 to TRBJ2-7; D is uncertain. The source is a male patient between 5 and 17 years old who had a stem cell transplant for acute myeloid leukemia, so the T cells may come from the graft donor. DNA for the CDR3: TGTGCCAGCAGCGTAGATCCCATGGGCGAGCAGTACTTC. It codes for CASSVDPMGEQYF.